The present entry profiles one T cell receptor beta chain with its context. The antigen is undetermined. These data belong to a study of blood T cells in healthy people across ages. A second PCR, run for about 6 to 11 cycles, used a sample-barcoded 5' primer plus a J-beta primer mix. MiXCR, run by TCRdb on the 5' RACE reads, gives a single entry per CDR3 protein. The sample holds fewer than 2,000,000 distinct CDR3 sequences, around 42% seen once. Study-wide findings and caveats: Roughly linear declines in TCR beta diversity per million T cells occurred with age.

This receptor was identified in a human donor in good health. The sequenced sample was blood.

CDR3: CASSERRGYTDTQYF. CDR3 DNA sequence: TGTGCCAGCAGTGAACGGCGGGGCTACACAGATACGCAGTATTTT. The chain has TRBV2 and TRBJ2-3, with D perhaps TRBD2 (6 bases). The CDR3 totals 15 residues. Between the trimmed V and J ends, which lost 2 bases and 2 bases, there was a span of 11 bases. Germline V gene lookup returns CDR1 SNHLY and CDR2 FYNNEI.